The sequence of this TCR beta chain was determined in a study of blood T cell repertoires in COVID-19. V lost 3 bases and J 0 bases, leaving 10 bases between the germline ends. The length of the CDR3 is 14 residues. In germline, CDR1 is DFQATT, CDR2 SNEGSKA (reference sequence). Per the authors' pipeline: Estimation of nucleated cell counts relied on the amplification of reference gene primers. Clones were read by immunoSEQ multiplex PCR, and TCRdb kept only the in-frame ones, dropping some. D and trimming were read from the DNA, whereas the V and J calls and clone size are those reported in that table. The profile shows around 470,000 clones, 89% of them singletons.

The chain carries TRBV20-1 and TRBJ2-3, with D possibly being TRBD2 (6 bases). This TCR derives from a man aged 18 to 29 with COVID-19, enrolled during active disease. Sequencing was performed on peripheral blood. The CDR3 DNA follows: TGCAGTGCTAGTGATAGCGGAAGCACAGATACGCAGTATTTT. Its translation: CSASDSGSTDTQYF.